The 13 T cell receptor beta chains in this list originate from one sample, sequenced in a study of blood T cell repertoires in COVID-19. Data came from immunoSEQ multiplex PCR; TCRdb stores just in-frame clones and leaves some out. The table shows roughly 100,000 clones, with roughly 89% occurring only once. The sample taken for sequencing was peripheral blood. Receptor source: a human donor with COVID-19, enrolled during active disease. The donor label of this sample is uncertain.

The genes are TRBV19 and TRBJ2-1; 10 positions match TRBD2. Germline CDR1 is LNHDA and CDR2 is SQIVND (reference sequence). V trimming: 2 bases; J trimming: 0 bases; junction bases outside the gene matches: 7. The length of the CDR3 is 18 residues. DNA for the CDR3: TGTGCCAGTAGTATACCTAGCGGGAGAAACCCCTCCTACAATGAGCAGTTCTTC. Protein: CASSIPSGRNPSYNEQFF.

This chain's CDR3 is CAWSVQGFQPQHF. The CDR3 region has the DNA TGTGCCTGGAGTGTACAGGGTTTTCAGCCCCAGCATTTT. The chain links TRBV30 to TRBJ1-5; TRBD1 is a possible D gene (6 bases). Trimming took off 0 bases at V and 6 bases at J, with 9 bases between the two ends. CDR1 is GTSNPN and CDR2 is SVGIG in the germline V gene (reference sequence). The length of the CDR3 is 13 residues.

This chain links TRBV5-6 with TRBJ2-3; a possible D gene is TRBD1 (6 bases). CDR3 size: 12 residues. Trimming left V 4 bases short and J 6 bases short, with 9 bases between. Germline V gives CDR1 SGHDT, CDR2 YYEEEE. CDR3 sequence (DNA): TGTGCCAGCAGCCCAGGGGCGGATACGCAGTATTTT. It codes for CASSPGADTQYF.

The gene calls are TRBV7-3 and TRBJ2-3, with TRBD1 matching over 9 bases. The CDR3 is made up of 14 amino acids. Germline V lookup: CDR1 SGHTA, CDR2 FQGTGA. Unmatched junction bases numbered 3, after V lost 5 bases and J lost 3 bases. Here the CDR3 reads CASSETGGTDTQYF. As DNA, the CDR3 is TGTGCCAGCAGCGAGACAGGGGGGACAGATACGCAGTATTTT.

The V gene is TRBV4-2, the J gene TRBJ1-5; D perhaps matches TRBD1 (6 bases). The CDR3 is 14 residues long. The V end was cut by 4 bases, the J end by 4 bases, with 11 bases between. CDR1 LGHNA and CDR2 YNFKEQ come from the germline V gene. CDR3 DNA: TGTGCCAGCAGCCCCAATCAGGGGAATCAGCCCCAGCATTTT. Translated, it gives CASSPNQGNQPQHF.

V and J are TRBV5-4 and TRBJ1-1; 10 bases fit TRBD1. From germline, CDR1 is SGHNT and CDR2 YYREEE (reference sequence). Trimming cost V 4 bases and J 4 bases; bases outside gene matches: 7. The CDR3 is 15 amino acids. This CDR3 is CASSPTGGAGTEAFF. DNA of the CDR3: TGTGCCAGCAGCCCGACAGGGGGCGCAGGCACTGAAGCTTTCTTT.

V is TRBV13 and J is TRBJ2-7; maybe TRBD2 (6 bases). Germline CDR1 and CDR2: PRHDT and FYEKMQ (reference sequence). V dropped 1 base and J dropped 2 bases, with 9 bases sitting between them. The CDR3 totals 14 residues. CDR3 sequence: CASSLAGVTYEQYF. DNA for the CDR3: TGTGCCAGCAGCTTAGCGGGAGTGACCTACGAGCAGTACTTC.

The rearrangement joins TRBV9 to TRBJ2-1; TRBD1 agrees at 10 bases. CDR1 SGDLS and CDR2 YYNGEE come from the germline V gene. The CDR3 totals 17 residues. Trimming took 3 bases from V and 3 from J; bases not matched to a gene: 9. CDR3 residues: CASSASPGTGDYNEQFF. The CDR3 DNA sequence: TGTGCCAGCAGCGCGTCGCCCGGGACAGGGGACTACAATGAGCAGTTCTTC.

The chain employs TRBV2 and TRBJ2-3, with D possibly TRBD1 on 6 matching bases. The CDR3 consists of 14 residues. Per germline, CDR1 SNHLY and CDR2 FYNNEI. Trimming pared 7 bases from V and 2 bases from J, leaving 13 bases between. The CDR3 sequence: CASIQGRPTDTQYF. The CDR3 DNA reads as TGTGCCAGCATCCAGGGGCGGCCCACAGATACGCAGTATTTT. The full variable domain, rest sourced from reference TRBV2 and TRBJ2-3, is EPEVTQTPSHQVTQMGQEVILRCVPISNHLYFYWYRQILGQKVEFLVSFYNNEISEKSEIFDDQFSVERPDGSNFTLKIRSTKLEDSAMYFCASIQGRPTDTQYFGPGTRLTVL.

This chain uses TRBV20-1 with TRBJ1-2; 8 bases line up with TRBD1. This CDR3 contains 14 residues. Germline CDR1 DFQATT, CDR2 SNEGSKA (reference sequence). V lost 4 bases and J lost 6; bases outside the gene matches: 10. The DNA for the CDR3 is TGCAGTGCTACTGAGCAGGGGGCCCCTGATGGCTACACCTTC. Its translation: CSATEQGAPDGYTF.

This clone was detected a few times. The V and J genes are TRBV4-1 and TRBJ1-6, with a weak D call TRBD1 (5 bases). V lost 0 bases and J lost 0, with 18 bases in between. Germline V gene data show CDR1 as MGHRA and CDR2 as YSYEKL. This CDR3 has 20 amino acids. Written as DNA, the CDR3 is TGCGCCAGCAGCCAAGACTCGGCAGGGTTTGTAGGCTCCTATAATTCACCCCTCCACTTT. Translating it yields CASSQDSAGFVGSYNSPLHF.

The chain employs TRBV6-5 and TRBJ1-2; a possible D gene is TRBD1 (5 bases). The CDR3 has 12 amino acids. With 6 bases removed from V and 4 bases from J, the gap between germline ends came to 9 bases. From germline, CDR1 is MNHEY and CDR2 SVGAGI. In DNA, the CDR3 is TGTGCCAGCAGCCTGGGGGGCTATGGCTACACCTTC. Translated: CASSLGGYGYTF.

In DNA form, the CDR3 reads TGTGCCAGCACCACCGGACAGGGTGTTCTTGGCTACACCTTC. Translation gives CASTTGQGVLGYTF. J is TRBJ1-2 and V is TRBV9, with 8 bases lining up with TRBD1. The CDR3 has 14 residues. Germline CDR1 reads SGDLS; CDR2 reads YYNGEE. V lost 6 bases to trimming and J lost 7 bases; unmatched junction nucleotides: 11.